A single T cell receptor (beta chain) is shown here with its context. Assay: immunoSEQ multiplex PCR; the TCRdb copy retains only in-frame clones and omits some. The sample includes 120,000 or so clones, about 95% of them seen just once. This entry is derived from a study of T cell responses to AZD1222 COVID-19 vaccine. Germline assignment: CDR1 SNHLY and CDR2 FYNNEI. The CDR3 totals 16 residues. The ends were cut back, 0 bases at V and 2 bases at J, with 12 bases in the middle. The rearrangement links TRBV2 to TRBJ2-3; D is tentatively TRBD1 or TRBD2 (5 bases each). The source of this sequence is an adult who received the AZD1222 COVID-19 vaccine. Source: peripheral blood, taken 28 days after the second AZD1222 dose. CDR3 DNA: TGTGCCAGCAGTGAAGCGCCAACGGGACCCACAGATACGCAGTATTTT. It specifies CASSEAPTGPTDTQYF.